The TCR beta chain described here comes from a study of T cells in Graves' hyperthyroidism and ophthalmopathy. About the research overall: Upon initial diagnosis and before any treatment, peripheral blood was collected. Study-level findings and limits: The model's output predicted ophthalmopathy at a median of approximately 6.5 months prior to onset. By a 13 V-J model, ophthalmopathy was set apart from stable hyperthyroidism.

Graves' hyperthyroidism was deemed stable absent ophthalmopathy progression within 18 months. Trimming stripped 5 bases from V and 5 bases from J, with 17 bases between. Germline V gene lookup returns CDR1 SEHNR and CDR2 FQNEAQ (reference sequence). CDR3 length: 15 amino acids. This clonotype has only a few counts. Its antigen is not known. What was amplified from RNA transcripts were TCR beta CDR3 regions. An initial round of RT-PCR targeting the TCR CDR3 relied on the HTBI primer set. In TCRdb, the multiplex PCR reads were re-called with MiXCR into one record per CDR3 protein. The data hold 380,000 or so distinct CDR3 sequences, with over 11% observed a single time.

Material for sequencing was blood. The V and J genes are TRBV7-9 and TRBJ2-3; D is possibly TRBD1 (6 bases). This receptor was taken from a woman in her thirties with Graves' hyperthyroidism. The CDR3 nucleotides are TGTGCCAGCAGCCCCCTTATGGGGGCTGGAGATACGCAGTATTTT. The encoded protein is CASSPLMGAGDTQYF.